Many counts were recorded for the clone carrying this T cell receptor beta chain. TCRdb passed the 5' RACE reads through MiXCR, listing each CDR3 protein once. The table records 70,000 to 75,000 distinct CDR3 sequences, roughly 13% of them present only once. This sample was included in a study of early T cells in non-severe SARS-CoV-2 infection. The CDR3 contains 13 residues. With 5 bases clipped from V and 5 bases from J, the junction kept 6 bases outside the gene matches. Per germline, CDR1 DFQATT and CDR2 SNEGSKA (reference sequence). The receptor's source is an adult who was a healthcare worker with PCR-confirmed SARS-CoV-2 infection or an uninfected control (not recorded which). The rearrangement uses TRBV20-1 and TRBJ2-5, with 9 bases fitting TRBD1. The sample comprised whole blood. CDR3 bases: TGCAGTGCTGAAGGGACAGGGAAGGAGACCCAGTACTTC. Translated, it gives CSAEGTGKETQYF.